This T cell receptor (beta chain) came from a study of cytomegalovirus exposure and HLA in healthy donors. Study as a whole: An early release of data contained some 80 million unique TCRs, which came from HLA-typed donors. Findings and caveats of the study: A few V segments could not be told apart, such as TRBV6-2 and TRBV6-3, and were left out.

Comment on this clone: No antigen is known for it.

It was with 60 Vbeta and 13 Jbeta primers that the PCR ran. Sequencing used immunoSEQ multiplex PCR; TCRdb keeps in-frame clones, though not all of them. The profile shows tens of thousands of clones, roughly two thirds of them singletons. The J segment lost 7 bases and the V segment lost 0 bases, leaving 4 bases of the junction unmatched. CDR3 length: 15 amino acids. Germline assignment: CDR1 SGDLS and CDR2 YYNGEE. J is TRBJ1-4 and V is TRBV9, with 9 bases identical to TRBD1. This clonotype was sampled from a woman aged 45-65 years in good health and CMV-seropositive. The sequencing input was PBMCs. DNA for the CDR3: TGTGCCAGCAGCGTAGGGACAGGGGCTAGTGAAAAACTGTTTTTT. It is translated as CASSVGTGASEKLFF.